This record looks at one T cell receptor beta chain sequence and its context. Its specificity is not known. Partitioning of CD4+ cells yielded a CD45RA+ naive subset and a CD45RA-negative memory subset. Sequenced by immunoSEQ multiplex PCR; TCRdb stores in-frame clones only, minus some. The sample yields about 1,500,000 clones, approximately 96% seen once. These data belong to a study of shared clonotypes between healthy human individuals. Study observations and caveats: Clonotype sharing across a few donors was observed for around 5% of naive CD4 clonotypes. Researchers found naive subsets generally carried larger estimated richness than memory subsets.

The sequencing sample was made of naive CD4+ T cells sorted from blood. Documented subset: CD45RA+ positively selected. This TCR derives from a man between 25 and 39 years old in good health.

As DNA, the CDR3 is TGCAGCGCCGAATTAGCGGCCTCCTACAATGAGCAGTTCTTC. Residues: CSAELAASYNEQFF. This chain connects TRBV29-1 to TRBJ2-1; D is perhaps TRBD2 (6 bases). The CDR3 sequence is 14 residues long. Per the germline V gene, CDR1 is SQVTM and CDR2 is ANQGSEA. Trimming left V 7 bases short and J 0 bases short, with 13 bases between.